The T cell receptor (beta chain) described here comes from a study of shared clonotypes between healthy human individuals. The V end lost 3 bases, the J end lost 2 bases, and 10 bases lay between the germline ends. CDR3 length equals 15 residues. Germline V CDR1 and CDR2: MGHDK, SYGVNS. This clone was seen more than once but under ten times. The assay used deep level. Sequencing was performed with immunoSEQ multiplex PCR; in TCRdb, only in-frame clones are kept and a portion is missing. The sample includes 980,000 or so clones, more than 75% of them seen just once. This receptor was taken from a man younger than 35 in good health. The V and J genes are TRBV25-1 and TRBJ1-4; TRBD1 is a possible D gene (5 bases). The specimen sequenced was memory CD4+ T cells sorted from blood. Subset of the sample: CD45RA-negative fraction. The CDR3 loop is CASSDRGRTNEKLFF. CDR3 nucleotides: TGTGCCAGCAGTGACCGGGGCCGTACTAATGAAAAACTGTTTTTT.